These T cell receptor beta chains were read from a single sample in a study of CD8 T cells in ankylosing spondylitis. TCRdb recomputed calls from the 5' RACE reads with MiXCR, one row per CDR3 protein. Altogether some 700,000 distinct CDR3 sequences are present, around a fifth being singletons, with the ten largest covering under 20%. The sample taken for sequencing was blood, either unsorted or a sorted T cell fraction (not recorded which). These receptors came from a male donor with ankylosing spondylitis. Each CDR3 is given with its conserved first and last residue. Each record gives: J gene, clone size, V gene, D gene, CDR3 DNA, CDR3 protein. A D gene is named only where the DNA matches it firmly. Clone size is stated in some rows and not others, as once, few, many or a class when expanded.

TRBJ1-5 | - | TRBV29-1 | - | TGCAGCGTTGTAGACCAGGGCGATCAGCCCCAGCATTTT | CSVVDQGDQPQHF
TRBJ1-1 | - | TRBV6-5 | - | TGTGCCAGCAGTTATGGGGAGGAGAACACTGAAGCTTTCTTT | CASSYGEENTEAFF
TRBJ2-5 | - | TRBV7-6 | TRBD2 | TGTGCCAGCAGCTCCGGGGGGGGAGGGGAAGAGACCCAGTACTTC | CASSSGGGGEETQYF
TRBJ1-1 | few | TRBV7-9 | TRBD1 | TGTGCCAGCAGTCCCTGGACAGGGGAAGCTTTCTTT | CASSPWTGEAFF
TRBJ1-6 | few | TRBV2 | - | TGTGCCGGTGATCGGGGAGATAGTTCCTATAATTCACCCCTCCACTTT | CAGDRGDSSYNSPLHF
TRBJ1-1 | - | TRBV6-1 | - | TGTGCCAGCAGTGAAGCAGGGGGGACTGAAGCTTTCTTT | CASSEAGGTEAFF
TRBJ1-1 | few | TRBV5-1 | TRBD1 | TGCGCCAGCAGCTACGGACAGGGAACTGAAGCTTTCTTT | CASSYGQGTEAFF
TRBJ2-7 | few | TRBV7-2 | - | TGTGCCAGCAGCTCTACGATTTCCACTACCTACGAGCAGTACTTC | CASSSTISTTYEQYF
TRBJ2-7 | - | TRBV13 | - | TGTGCCAGCAGCCCACAGGGTAAGGGGGCCTACGAGCAGTACTTC | CASSPQGKGAYEQYF
TRBJ1-1 | few | TRBV7-9 | TRBD1 | TGTGCCAGCAACTTAGTGGACAGGAAGAACACTGAAGCTTTCTTT | CASNLVDRKNTEAFF
TRBJ1-5 | - | TRBV7-9 | TRBD1 | TGTGCCAGCAGCTTAGCGCTAGGGGGCTACAATCAGCCCCAGCATTTT | CASSLALGGYNQPQHF